These T cell receptor beta chains were read from a single sample in a study of STAT5B mutations in CD4+ large granular lymphocyte leukemia. Assay used: immunoSEQ multiplex PCR; TCRdb lists only in-frame clones, some missing. This sample has 25,000 to 35,000 clones, with 74% found just once. The sequenced material came from CD4+ T cells from blood buffy coats. These receptor sequences come from a human donor in good health. CDR3s include the opening cysteine and the closing phenylalanine or tryptophan. A D gene is named only where the DNA matches it firmly. Clone size is given for some rows only: seen once, a few or many times, or a class if the clone is expanded.

TRBJ2-3	TRBD2	.	TRBV4-3	TGCGCCAGCAGCCAAGGGACTAGAGGAACAGATACACAGTATTTT	CASSQGTRGTDTQYF
TRBJ2-3	.	few	TRBV18	TGTGCCAGCTCACCAGGACAGCGCACAGATACGCAGTATTTT	CASSPGQRTDTQYF
TRBJ1-4	TRBD1	.	TRBV7-2	TGTGCCAGCAGCCTCGAGGGGACAGTGAATAATGAAAAACTGTTTTTT	CASSLEGTVNNEKLFF
TRBJ2-3	TRBD2	few	TRBV14	TGTGCCAGCAGCCCGCATTGGCGGGAGAGCACAGATACGCAGTATTTT	CASSPHWRESTDTQYF
TRBJ1-1	.	.	TRBV14	TGTGCCAGCAGCCCCCCCCGGTATGGACAGAACACTGAAGCTTTCTTT	CASSPPRYGQNTEAFF
TRBJ2-7	TRBD1	once	TRBV29-1	TGCAGCGCAATATCGGGACAGGGGGCGCGTGAGCAGTACTTC	CSAISGQGAREQYF
TRBJ1-1	TRBD1	.	TRBV5-4	TGTGCCAGCAGCTGGGGTGACAGGGGGGACACTGAAGCTTTCTTT	CASSWGDRGDTEAFF
TRBJ1-2	TRBD1	.	TRBV5-6	TGTGCCAGCAGCCCGGGGACAGCGGTTAATCGTGTCTACACCTTC	CASSPGTAVNRVYTF
TRBJ2-7	TRBD1	.	TRBV7-9	TGTGCCAGCAGCTTAGGATCCGGGACAGGGCACTACGAGCAGTACTTC	CASSLGSGTGHYEQYF
TRBJ1-2	.	once	TRBV30	TGTGCCTGGAGCAACGGGGTCGTCACCTTC	CAWSNGVVTF
TRBJ2-1	TRBD2	.	TRBV5-1	TGCGCCAGCAGCCGGGCGACTAGCGGGCTTTCCTACAATGAGCAGTTCTTC	CASSRATSGLSYNEQFF
TRBJ2-7	.	.	TRBV11-3	TGTGCCAGCAGCTTAGCCAGGGTCTCCTACGAGCAGTACTTC	CASSLARVSYEQYF
TRBJ2-5	TRBD2	.	TRBV7-2	TGTGCCAGCAGCTGGACTAGCGGAACCTCACAAGAGACCCAGTACTTC	CASSWTSGTSQETQYF
TRBJ2-3	.	.	TRBV5-1	TGCGCCAGCAGTTCTAACACAGATACGCAGTATTTT	CASSSNTDTQYF
TRBJ1-4	.	.	TRBV29-1	TGCAGCGTTGGGGGGACCCCAACTAATGAAAAACTGTTTTTT	CSVGGTPTNEKLFF
TRBJ1-1	.	.	TRBV19	TGTGCCAGTAGTATAGATAGTCAGGGGACTTCTGAAGCTTTCTTT	CASSIDSQGTSEAFF
TRBJ2-2	.	.	TRBV10-3	TGTGCCATCACGGGGGCGGTGAACACCGGGGAGCTGTTTTTT	CAITGAVNTGELFF
TRBJ2-2	.	.	TRBV5-1	TGCGCCAGCAGCCCGGAAGGGCGAGGCACCGGGGAGCTGTTTTTT	CASSPEGRGTGELFF
TRBJ1-4	.	.	TRBV6-5	TGTGCCAGCAGCAGCCGGGCAACTAATGAAAAACTGTTTTTT	CASSSRATNEKLFF
TRBJ2-7	TRBD2	.	TRBV30	TGTGCCTGGAGCGGGAGGGGGGGGTTTGGCTACGAGCAGTACTTC	CAWSGRGGFGYEQYF
TRBJ2-1	TRBD2	once	TRBV10-3	TGTGCCATCAGTGACAACAGACTAGCGGGAGACCGTTACAATGAGCAGTTCTTC	CAISDNRLAGDRYNEQFF
TRBJ2-2	.	.	TRBV2	TGTGCCAGCACCCGGTGGAGTCGGAGAAACACCGGGGAGCTGTTTTTT	CASTRWSRRNTGELFF
TRBJ2-3	.	.	TRBV15	TGTGCCACCAGCAGAGGCAGCGGGCAGAGCACAGATACGCAGTATTTT	CATSRGSGQSTDTQYF
TRBJ2-7	.	few	TRBV18	TGTGCCAGCTCACCCCGACGGATTACGGGGAACCTCTACGAGCAGTACTTC	CASSPRRITGNLYEQYF
TRBJ2-7	.	.	TRBV5-6	TGTGCCAGCAGCAGAACAGGGCGAGACGAGCAGTACTTC	CASSRTGRDEQYF
TRBJ1-4	.	.	TRBV15	TGTGCCACCAGCTCAGAACAGCGGACTAATGAAAAACTGTTTTTT	CATSSEQRTNEKLFF
TRBJ1-3	.	.	TRBV9	TGTGCCAGCAGCGTAGAGGCAGGGTATGGAAACACCATATATTTT	CASSVEAGYGNTIYF
TRBJ2-6	.	.	TRBV7-6	TGTGCCAGCAGCCCAACACCTGGGGCCAACGTCCTGACTTTC	CASSPTPGANVLTF
TRBJ1-2	.	.	TRBV5-1	TGCGCCAGCAGCTCAGCAGAGGCCCTCTATGGCTACACCTTC	CASSSAEALYGYTF
TRBJ2-7	.	.	TRBV27	TGTGCCAGCAGTTGGGGGTACGAGCAGTACTTC	CASSWGYEQYF
TRBJ2-4	.	.	TRBV23-1	TGCGCCAGCACCATGGACAGAAGACTAAACATTCAGTACTTC	CASTMDRRLNIQYF
TRBJ1-1	TRBD1	.	TRBV7-2	TGTGCCAGCAGCGTGGACAGGGCTGCCTCGGGTGGTGAAGCTTTCTTT	CASSVDRAASGGEAFF
TRBJ1-3	TRBD1	few	TRBV7-9	TGTGCCAGCAGCATGGACAGGGTGAACACCATATATTTT	CASSMDRVNTIYF
TRBJ1-1	.	.	TRBV6-1	TGTGCCAGCACCCCGAGGGAAGGGAGAACTGAAGCTTTCTTT	CASTPREGRTEAFF
TRBJ1-4	TRBD1	.	TRBV30	TGTGCCTGGAGTGTACTGGGACAGGGGAAGATAAATGAAAAACTGTTTTTT	CAWSVLGQGKINEKLFF
TRBJ2-3	.	.	TRBV9	TGTGCCAGCAGCGTACGTGTCGACGGGCCGCAGTATTTT	CASSVRVDGPQYF
TRBJ2-4	TRBD1	.	TRBV4-3	TGCGCCAGCAGCCAAGTAAACAGGGGTTCTGACATTCAGTACTTC	CASSQVNRGSDIQYF
TRBJ2-5	TRBD1	.	TRBV6-5	TGTGCCAGCAGTCGAGGGACAGGGGGCCAAGAGACCCAGTACTTC	CASSRGTGGQETQYF
TRBJ1-6	TRBD1	.	TRBV5-1	TGCGCCAGCAGCCCGCTGACAGGGGACATCTATAATTCACCCCTCCACTTT	CASSPLTGDIYNSPLHF
TRBJ1-2	.	.	TRBV30	TGTGCCTGGAGTAGGGGTCTCTATGGCTACACCTTC	CAWSRGLYGYTF
TRBJ2-4	.	.	TRBV5-1	TGCGCCAGCAGCCCGAGGGGGGCGACAAACATTCAGTACTTC	CASSPRGATNIQYF
TRBJ2-5	.	.	TRBV9	TGTGCCAGCAGCGTCGGAGGGAGGGGGTGGGATCAAGAGACCCAGTACTTC	CASSVGGRGWDQETQYF
TRBJ2-5	.	.	TRBV6-5	TGTGCCAGCAGACCGGGGGGCCCAATAGAGACCCAGTACTTC	CASRPGGPIETQYF
TRBJ1-5	.	.	TRBV29-1	TGCAGCGTTGCTCTCGGGGTAGGGGCTCAGCCCCAGCATTTT	CSVALGVGAQPQHF
TRBJ2-1	TRBD1	.	TRBV30	TGTGCCTGGAGTGCTACAGGGGTTGAGCAGTTCTTC	CAWSATGVEQFF
TRBJ2-7	.	.	TRBV5-6	TGTGCCAGCAGCTTTCTCTACGAGCAGTACTTC	CASSFLYEQYF
TRBJ1-1	.	.	TRBV7-2	TGTGCCAGCAGCTGGGAATTCACTGAAGCTTTCTTT	CASSWEFTEAFF
TRBJ2-5	TRBD2	.	TRBV30	TGTGCCTGGGAGGGGAGCGGGAGGCTTGGAGAGACCCAGTACTTC	CAWEGSGRLGETQYF
TRBJ1-1	TRBD1	few	TRBV29-1	TGCAGCGGGGGGACAGGGAACACTGAAGCTTTCTTT	CSGGTGNTEAFF
TRBJ2-7	.	.	TRBV2	TGTGCCAGCAGAGCCGGGAAAGGGGGCTACGAGCAGTACTTC	CASRAGKGGYEQYF
TRBJ1-5	.	.	TRBV6-6	TGTGCCAGCAGTTACGACGGCGGGGAGCCCCAGCATTTT	CASSYDGGEPQHF
TRBJ2-1	TRBD2	.	TRBV7-8	TGTGCCAGCAGCTTAGGGGTAGCGGGATTGTATGAGCAGTTCTTC	CASSLGVAGLYEQFF
TRBJ2-2	.	few	TRBV7-8	TGTGCCAGCAGTGGGTGGCAGGAGACCGGGGAGCTGTTTTTT	CASSGWQETGELFF
TRBJ2-3	.	.	TRBV21-1	TGTGCCAGCAGCAAAACCGGGGCGGGAGGGCCGACAGATACGCAGTATTTT	CASSKTGAGGPTDTQYF
TRBJ1-3	TRBD1	.	TRBV7-8	TGTGCCAGCAGCTCCGGGGACAGCGTGCTCTCTGGAAACACCATATATTTT	CASSSGDSVLSGNTIYF